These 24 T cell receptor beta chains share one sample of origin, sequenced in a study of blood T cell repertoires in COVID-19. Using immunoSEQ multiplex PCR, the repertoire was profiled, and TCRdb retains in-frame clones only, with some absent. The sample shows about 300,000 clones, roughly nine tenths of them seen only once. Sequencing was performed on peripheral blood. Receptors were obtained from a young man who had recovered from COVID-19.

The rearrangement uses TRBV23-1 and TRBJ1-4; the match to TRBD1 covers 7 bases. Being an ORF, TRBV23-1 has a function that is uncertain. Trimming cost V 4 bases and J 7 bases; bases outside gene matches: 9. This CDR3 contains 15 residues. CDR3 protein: CASSLRDSLCEKLFF. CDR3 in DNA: TGCGCCAGCAGTCTCCGGGACAGCTTATGTGAAAAACTGTTTTTT.

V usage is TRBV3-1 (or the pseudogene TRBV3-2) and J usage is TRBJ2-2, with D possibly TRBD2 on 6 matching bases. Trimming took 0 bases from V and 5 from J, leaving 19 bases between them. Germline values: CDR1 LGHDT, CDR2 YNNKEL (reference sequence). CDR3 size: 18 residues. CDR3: CASSQEAPGRGYTGELFF. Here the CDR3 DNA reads TGTGCCAGCAGCCAAGAGGCTCCCGGGCGGGGTTATACCGGGGAGCTGTTTTTT.

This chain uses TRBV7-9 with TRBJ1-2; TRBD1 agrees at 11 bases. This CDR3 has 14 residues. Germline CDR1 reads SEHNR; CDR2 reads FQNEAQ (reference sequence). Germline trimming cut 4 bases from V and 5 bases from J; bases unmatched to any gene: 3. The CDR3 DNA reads TGTGCCAGCAGCTCTGGACAGGGGGCATATGGCTACACCTTC. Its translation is CASSSGQGAYGYTF.

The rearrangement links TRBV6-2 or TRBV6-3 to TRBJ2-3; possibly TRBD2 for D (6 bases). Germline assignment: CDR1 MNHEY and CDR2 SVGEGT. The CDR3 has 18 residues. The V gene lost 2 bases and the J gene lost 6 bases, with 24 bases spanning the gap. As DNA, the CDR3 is TGTGCCAGCAGTTACCCTCCCGAAGCGGGCCTTTTTGAGGATACGCAGTATTTT. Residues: CASSYPPEAGLFEDTQYF.

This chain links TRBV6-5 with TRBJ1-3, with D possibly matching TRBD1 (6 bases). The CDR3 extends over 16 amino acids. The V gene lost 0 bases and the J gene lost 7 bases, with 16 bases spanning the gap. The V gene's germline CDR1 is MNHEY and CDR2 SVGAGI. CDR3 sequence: CASSYSWAGVLNTIYF. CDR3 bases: TGTGCCAGCAGTTACTCGTGGGCAGGGGTGCTGAACACCATATATTTT.

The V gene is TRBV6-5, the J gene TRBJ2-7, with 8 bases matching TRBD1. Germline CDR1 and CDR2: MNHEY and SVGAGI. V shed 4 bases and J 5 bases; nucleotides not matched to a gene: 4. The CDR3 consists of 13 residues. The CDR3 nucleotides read TGTGCCAGCAGTTCGGGACAGGTCGACGAGCAGTACTTC. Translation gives CASSSGQVDEQYF.

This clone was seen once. The CDR3 DNA sequence: TGTGCCAGCAGGAGGATCGGACAGAAGAACACTGAAGCTTTCTTT. It translates to CASRRIGQKNTEAFF. The chain links TRBV27 to TRBJ1-1; D possibly corresponds to TRBD1 (6 bases). V was clipped by 6 bases and J by 1 base, with 15 bases between them. Germline V CDR1 and CDR2: MNHEY, SMNVEV (reference sequence). The CDR3 has 15 amino acids.

The CDR3 DNA reads as TGTGCCAGCAGCCCGCAGACAGGGCGGAGCACTGAAGCTTTCTTT. Encoded protein: CASSPQTGRSTEAFF. V gene TRBV7-9 combines with J gene TRBJ1-1; 7 nucleotides align to TRBD1. The V gene's germline CDR1 is SEHNR and CDR2 FQNEAQ (reference sequence). The junction had 10 bases not matched to a gene; V was cut back by 5 bases and J by 4 bases. The CDR3 sequence is 15 residues long.

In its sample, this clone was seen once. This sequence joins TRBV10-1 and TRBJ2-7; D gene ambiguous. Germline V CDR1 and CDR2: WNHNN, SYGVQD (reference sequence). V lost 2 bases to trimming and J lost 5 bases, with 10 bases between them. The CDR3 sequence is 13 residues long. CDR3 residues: CASSEIVPDEQYF. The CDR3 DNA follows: TGCGCCAGCAGTGAGATTGTCCCCGACGAGCAGTACTTC.

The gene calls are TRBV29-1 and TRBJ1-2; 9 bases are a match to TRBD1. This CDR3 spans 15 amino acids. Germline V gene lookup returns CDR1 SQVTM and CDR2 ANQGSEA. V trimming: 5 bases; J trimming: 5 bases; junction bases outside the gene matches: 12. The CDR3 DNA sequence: TGCAGCGTTTCCCCGGGACAGGGATTTAATTATGGCTACACCTTC. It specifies CSVSPGQGFNYGYTF.

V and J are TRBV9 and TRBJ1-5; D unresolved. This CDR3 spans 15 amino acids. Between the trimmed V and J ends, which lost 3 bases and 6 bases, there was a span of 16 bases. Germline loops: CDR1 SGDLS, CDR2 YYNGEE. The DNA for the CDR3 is TGTGCCAGCAGCGGGACGGGAGGTAGTGGTCAGCCCCAGCATTTT. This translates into CASSGTGGSGQPQHF.

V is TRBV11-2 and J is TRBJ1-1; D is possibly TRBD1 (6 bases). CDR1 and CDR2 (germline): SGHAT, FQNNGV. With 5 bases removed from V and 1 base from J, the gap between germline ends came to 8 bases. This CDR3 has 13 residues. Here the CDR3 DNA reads TGTGCCAGCAGCCAGGACAGGAACACTGAAGCTTTCTTT. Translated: CASSQDRNTEAFF.

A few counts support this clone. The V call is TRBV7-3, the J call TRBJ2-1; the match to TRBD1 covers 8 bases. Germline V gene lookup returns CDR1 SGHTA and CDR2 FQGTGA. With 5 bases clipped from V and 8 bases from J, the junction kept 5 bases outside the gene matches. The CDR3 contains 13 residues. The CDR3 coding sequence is TGTGCCAGCAGCCTAGGACAGGGCTATGAGCAGTTCTTC. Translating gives CASSLGQGYEQFF.

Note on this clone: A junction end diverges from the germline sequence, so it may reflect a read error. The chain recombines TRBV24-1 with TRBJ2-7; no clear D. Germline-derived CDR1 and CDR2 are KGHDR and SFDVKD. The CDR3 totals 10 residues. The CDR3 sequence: CATSSAPMRF. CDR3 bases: TGTGCCACCAGTTCCGCCCCTATGAGATTC.

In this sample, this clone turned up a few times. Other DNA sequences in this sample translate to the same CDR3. The CDR3 region has the DNA TGTGCCAGCAGCGGGACAGGGGATCAGCCCCAGCATTTT. The encoded protein is CASSGTGDQPQHF. This chain links TRBV7-9 with TRBJ1-5, with 10 bases lining up with TRBD1. The CDR3 runs 13 residues. Trimming took 5 bases from V and 5 from J; bases not matched to a gene: 0. Germline CDR1 and CDR2: SEHNR and FQNEAQ (reference sequence).

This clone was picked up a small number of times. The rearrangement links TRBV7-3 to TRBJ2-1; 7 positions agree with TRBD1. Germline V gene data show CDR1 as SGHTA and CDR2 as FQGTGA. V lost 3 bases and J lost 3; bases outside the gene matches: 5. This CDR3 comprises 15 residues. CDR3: CASSFGTDYYNEQFF. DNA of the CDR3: TGTGCCAGCAGCTTCGGGACAGACTACTACAATGAGCAGTTCTTC.

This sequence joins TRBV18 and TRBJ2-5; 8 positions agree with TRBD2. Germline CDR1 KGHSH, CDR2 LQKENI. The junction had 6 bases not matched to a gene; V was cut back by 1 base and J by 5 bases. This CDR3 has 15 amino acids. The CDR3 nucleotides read TGTGCCAGCTCACCACAGCGCGGGGGGCCGGAGACCCAGTACTTC. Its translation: CASSPQRGGPETQYF.

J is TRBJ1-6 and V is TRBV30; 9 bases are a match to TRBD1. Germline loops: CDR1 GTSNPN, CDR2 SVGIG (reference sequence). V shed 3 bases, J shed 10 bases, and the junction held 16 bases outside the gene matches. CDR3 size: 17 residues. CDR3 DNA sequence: TGTGCCTGGAGACCATGGACCCAGGGGACAGGGATGTCACCCCTCCACTTT. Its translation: CAWRPWTQGTGMSPLHF.

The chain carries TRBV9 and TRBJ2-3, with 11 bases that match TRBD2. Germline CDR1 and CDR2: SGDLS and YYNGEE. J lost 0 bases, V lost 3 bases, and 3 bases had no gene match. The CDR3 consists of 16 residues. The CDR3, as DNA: TGTGCCAGCAGCGCGGGACTAGCGGTGAGCACAGATACGCAGTATTTT. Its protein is CASSAGLAVSTDTQYF. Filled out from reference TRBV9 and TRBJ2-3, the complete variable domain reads DSGVTQTPKHLITATGQRVTLRCSPRSGDLSVYWYQQSLDQGLQFLIQYYNGEERAKGNILERFSAQQFPDLHSELNLSSLELGDSALYFCASSAGLAVSTDTQYFGPGTRLTVL.

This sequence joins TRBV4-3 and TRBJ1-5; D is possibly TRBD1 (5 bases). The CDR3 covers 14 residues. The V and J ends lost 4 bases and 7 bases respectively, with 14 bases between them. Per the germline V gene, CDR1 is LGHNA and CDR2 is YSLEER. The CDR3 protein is CASSRGTSGQPQHF. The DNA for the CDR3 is TGCGCCAGCAGCCGGGGGACTTCAGGACAGCCCCAGCATTTT.

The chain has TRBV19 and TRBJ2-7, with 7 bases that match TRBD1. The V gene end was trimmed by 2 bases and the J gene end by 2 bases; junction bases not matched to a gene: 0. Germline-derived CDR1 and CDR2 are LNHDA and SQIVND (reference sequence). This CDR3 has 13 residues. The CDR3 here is CASSITGAYEQYF. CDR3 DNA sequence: TGTGCCAGTAGTATAACAGGGGCCTACGAGCAGTACTTC.

The CDR3: CASSPARPNNYGYTF. The CDR3 DNA reads TGTGCCAGCTCCCCGGCGCGGCCTAACAACTATGGCTACACCTTC. V is TRBV19 and J is TRBJ1-2; D gene ambiguous. From germline, CDR1 is LNHDA and CDR2 SQIVND (reference sequence). V was cut by 9 bases and J by 2 bases, with 19 bases left in between. The CDR3 has 15 residues.

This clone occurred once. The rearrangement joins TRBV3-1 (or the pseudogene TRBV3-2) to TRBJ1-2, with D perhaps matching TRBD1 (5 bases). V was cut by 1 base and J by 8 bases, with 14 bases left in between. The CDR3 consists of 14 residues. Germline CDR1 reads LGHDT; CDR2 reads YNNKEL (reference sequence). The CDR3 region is CASSQGQSPGGYTF. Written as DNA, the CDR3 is TGTGCCAGCAGCCAAGGGCAGTCCCCAGGGGGCTACACCTTC.

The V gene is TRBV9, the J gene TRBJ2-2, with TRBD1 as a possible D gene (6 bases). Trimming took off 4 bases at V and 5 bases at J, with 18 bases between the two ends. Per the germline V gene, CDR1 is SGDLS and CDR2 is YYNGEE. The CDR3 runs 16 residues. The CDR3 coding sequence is TGTGCCAGCAGCCCAATGGACAATACAGGGACCGGGGAGCTGTTTTTT. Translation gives CASSPMDNTGTGELFF.